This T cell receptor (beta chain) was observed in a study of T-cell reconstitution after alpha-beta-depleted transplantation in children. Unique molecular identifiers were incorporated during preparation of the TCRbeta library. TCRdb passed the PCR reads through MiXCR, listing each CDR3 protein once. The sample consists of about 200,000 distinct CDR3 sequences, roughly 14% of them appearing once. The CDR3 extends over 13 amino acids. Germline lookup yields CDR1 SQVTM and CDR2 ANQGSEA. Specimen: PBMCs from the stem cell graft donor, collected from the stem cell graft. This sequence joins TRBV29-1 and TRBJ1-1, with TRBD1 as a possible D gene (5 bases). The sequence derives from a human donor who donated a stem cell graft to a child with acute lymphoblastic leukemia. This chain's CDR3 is CGSRVFGNTEAFF. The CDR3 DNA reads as TGCGGGTCCAGGGTCTTCGGGAACACTGAAGCTTTCTTT.